This T cell receptor (beta chain) was observed in a study of shared clonotypes between healthy human individuals. V lost 0 bases and J lost 5; bases outside the gene matches: 7. CDR1 and CDR2 (germline): SGHNT, YYREEE (reference sequence). The CDR3 length is 15 residues. Combination of CD45RO+ cells with CCR7-negative CD45RA+ TemRA cells was used for CD8 memory. Some clones are missing from TCRdb's copy, which holds only in-frame ones; the method was immunoSEQ multiplex PCR. The sample lists around 370,000 clones, about 96% occurring once. The sample was memory CD8+ T cells sorted from blood. Documented subset: CD45RO+ cells pooled with CCR7-negative TemRA cells. This receptor was obtained from a man aged 25 to 45 in good health. V gene TRBV5-4 combines with J gene TRBJ1-2, with 7 bases that match TRBD1. The CDR3 DNA follows: TGTGCCAGCAGCTTGGTGTCAGGGGGAGGATATGGCTACACCTTC. It specifies CASSLVSGGGYGYTF.